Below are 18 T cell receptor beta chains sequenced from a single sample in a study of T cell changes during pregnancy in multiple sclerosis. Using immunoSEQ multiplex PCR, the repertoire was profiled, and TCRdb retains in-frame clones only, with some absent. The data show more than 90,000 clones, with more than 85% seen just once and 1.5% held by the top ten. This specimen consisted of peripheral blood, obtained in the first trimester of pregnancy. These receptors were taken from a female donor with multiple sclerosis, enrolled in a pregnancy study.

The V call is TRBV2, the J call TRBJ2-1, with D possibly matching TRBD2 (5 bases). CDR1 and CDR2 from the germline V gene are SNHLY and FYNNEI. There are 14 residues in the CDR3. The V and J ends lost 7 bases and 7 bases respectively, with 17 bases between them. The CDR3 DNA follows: TGTGCCAGCATCAGCAGTCTCAGGAGGAATGAGCAGTTCTTC. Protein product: CASISSLRRNEQFF.

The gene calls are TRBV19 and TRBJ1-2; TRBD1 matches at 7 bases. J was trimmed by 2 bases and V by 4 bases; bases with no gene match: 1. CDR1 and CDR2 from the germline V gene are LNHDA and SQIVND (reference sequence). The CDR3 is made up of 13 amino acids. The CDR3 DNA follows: TGTGCCAGTAGTACACAGGGGAACTATGGCTACACCTTC. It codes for CASSTQGNYGYTF.

This chain's CDR3 is CASSVLGATLNEQFF. The CDR3, as DNA: TGTGCCAGCAGCGTATTAGGGGCCACCCTGAATGAGCAGTTCTTC. The V call is TRBV9, the J call TRBJ2-1; possible D gene TRBD1, 5 bases. The germline CDR1 and CDR2 sequences are SGDLS and YYNGEE. V gave up 1 base and J gave up 7 bases, with 15 bases separating them. The CDR3 extends over 15 amino acids. The full variable domain, rest sourced from reference TRBV9 and TRBJ2-1, is DSGVTQTPKHLITATGQRVTLRCSPRSGDLSVYWYQQSLDQGLQFLIQYYNGEERAKGNILERFSAQQFPDLHSELNLSSLELGDSALYFCASSVLGATLNEQFFGPGTRLTVL.

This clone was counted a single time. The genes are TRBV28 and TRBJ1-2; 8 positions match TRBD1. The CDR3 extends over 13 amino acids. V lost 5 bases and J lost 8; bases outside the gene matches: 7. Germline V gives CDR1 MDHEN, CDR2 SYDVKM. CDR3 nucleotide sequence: TGTGCCAGCAGTACGACAGGGGAAGGAGGCTACACCTTC. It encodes CASSTTGEGGYTF.

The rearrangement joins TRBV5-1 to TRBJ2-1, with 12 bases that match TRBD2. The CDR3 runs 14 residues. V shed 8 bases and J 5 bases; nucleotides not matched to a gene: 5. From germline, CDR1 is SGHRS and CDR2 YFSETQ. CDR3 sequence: CASSRLAGDNEQFF. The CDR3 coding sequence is TGCGCCAGTTCGCGACTAGCGGGAGACAATGAGCAGTTCTTC.

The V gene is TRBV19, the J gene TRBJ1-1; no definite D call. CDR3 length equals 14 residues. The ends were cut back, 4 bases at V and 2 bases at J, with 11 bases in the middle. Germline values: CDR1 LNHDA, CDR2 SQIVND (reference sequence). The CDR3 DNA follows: TGTGCCAGTAGTAACAGCTTCTCAAACACTGAAGCTTTCTTT. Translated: CASSNSFSNTEAFF.

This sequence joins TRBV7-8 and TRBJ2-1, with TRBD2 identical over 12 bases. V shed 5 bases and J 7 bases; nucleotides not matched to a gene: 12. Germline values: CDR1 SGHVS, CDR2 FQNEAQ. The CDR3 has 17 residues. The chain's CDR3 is CASSRTSSGRAVNEQFF. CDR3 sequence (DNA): TGTGCCAGCAGCCGAACGTCTAGCGGGAGGGCCGTAAATGAGCAGTTCTTC.

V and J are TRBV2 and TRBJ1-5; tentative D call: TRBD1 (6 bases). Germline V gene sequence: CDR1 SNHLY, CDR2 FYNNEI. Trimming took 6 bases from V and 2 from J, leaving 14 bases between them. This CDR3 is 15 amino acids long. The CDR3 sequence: CASSVDRTGNQPQHF. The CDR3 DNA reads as TGTGCCAGCAGCGTTGACAGGACCGGCAATCAGCCCCAGCATTTT. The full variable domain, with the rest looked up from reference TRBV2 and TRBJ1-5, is EPEVTQTPSHQVTQMGQEVILRCVPISNHLYFYWYRQILGQKVEFLVSFYNNEISEKSEIFDDQFSVERPDGSNFTLKIRSTKLEDSAMYFCASSVDRTGNQPQHFGDGTRLSIL.

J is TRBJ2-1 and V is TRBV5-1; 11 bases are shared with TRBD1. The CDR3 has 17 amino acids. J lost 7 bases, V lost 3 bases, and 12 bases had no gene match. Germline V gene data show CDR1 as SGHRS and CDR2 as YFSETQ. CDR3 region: CASSSNVPDRGHNEQFF. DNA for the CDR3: TGCGCCAGCAGCTCCAATGTCCCGGACAGGGGGCATAATGAGCAGTTCTTC.

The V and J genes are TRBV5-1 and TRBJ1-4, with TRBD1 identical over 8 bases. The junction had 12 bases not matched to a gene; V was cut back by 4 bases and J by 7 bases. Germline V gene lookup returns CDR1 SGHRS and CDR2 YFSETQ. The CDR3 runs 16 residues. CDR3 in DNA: TGCGCCAGCAGCGCGGGCGGGACAGGAGGTGGTGAAAAACTGTTTTTT. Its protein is CASSAGGTGGGEKLFF.

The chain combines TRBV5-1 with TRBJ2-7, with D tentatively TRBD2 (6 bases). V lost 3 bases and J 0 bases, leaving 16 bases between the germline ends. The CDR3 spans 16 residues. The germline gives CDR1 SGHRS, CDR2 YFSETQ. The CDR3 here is CASSSNRDWSSYEQYF. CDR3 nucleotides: TGCGCCAGCAGCTCGAACCGGGACTGGAGCTCCTACGAGCAGTACTTC.

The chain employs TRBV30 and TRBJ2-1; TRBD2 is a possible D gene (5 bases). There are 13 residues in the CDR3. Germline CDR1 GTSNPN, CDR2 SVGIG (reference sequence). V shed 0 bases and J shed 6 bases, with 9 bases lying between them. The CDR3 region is CAWSVGGSNEQFF. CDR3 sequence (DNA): TGTGCCTGGAGTGTAGGCGGGTCCAATGAGCAGTTCTTC.

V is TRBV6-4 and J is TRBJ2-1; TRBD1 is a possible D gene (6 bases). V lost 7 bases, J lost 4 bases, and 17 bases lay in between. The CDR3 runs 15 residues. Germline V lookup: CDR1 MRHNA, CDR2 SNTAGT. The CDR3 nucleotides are TGTGCCAGCAAATACGACTCAGGGGTGTACAATGAGCAGTTCTTC. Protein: CASKYDSGVYNEQFF.

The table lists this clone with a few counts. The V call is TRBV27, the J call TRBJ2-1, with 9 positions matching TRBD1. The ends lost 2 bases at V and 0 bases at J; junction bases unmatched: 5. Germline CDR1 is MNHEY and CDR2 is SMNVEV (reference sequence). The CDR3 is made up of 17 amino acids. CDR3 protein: CASSLRTGAFSYNEQFF. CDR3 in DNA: TGTGCCAGCAGTTTACGGACAGGGGCATTCTCCTACAATGAGCAGTTCTTC.

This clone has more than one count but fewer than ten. The CDR3 coding sequence is TGTGCCAGTAGCCAGGACAGGGGCCAAAATCAGCCCCAGCATTTT. Translation: CASSQDRGQNQPQHF. V gene TRBV19 combines with J gene TRBJ1-5, with 9 bases identical to TRBD1. Germline values: CDR1 LNHDA, CDR2 SQIVND (reference sequence). The trim removed 6 bases at V and 4 bases at J, leaving 7 bases unmatched. The CDR3 spans 15 residues.

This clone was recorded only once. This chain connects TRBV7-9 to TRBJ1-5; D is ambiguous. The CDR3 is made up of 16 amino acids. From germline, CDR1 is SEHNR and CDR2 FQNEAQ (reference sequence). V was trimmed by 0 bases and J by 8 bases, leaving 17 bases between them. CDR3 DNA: TGTGCCAGCAGCTTAGCCCAACAAGGGAGGAACGAGCCCCAGCATTTT. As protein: CASSLAQQGRNEPQHF.

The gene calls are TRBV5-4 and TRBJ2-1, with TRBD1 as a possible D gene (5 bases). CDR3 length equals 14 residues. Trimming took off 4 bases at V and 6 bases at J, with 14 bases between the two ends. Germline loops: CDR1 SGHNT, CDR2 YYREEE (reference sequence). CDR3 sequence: CASSGRLTANEQFF. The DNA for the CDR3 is TGTGCCAGCAGCGGCCGTCTGACAGCCAATGAGCAGTTCTTC.

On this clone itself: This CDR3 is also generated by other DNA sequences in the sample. In DNA, the CDR3 is TGCGCCAGCAGCCTCTCAGGGGCCTACGAGCAGTACTTC. Its protein product is CASSLSGAYEQYF. The chain uses TRBV5-1 and TRBJ2-7, with D possibly matching TRBD1 (6 bases). The V and J ends lost 4 bases and 2 bases respectively, with 10 bases between them. CDR1 is SGHRS, CDR2 YFSETQ, per germline. CDR3 length: 13 amino acids.